These T cell receptor beta chains were read from a single sample in a study of blood T cell repertoires in COVID-19. Generated by immunoSEQ multiplex PCR, the TCRdb table keeps only in-frame clones and is missing some. There are about 200,000 clones in the sample; roughly 84% occur only once, and under 4% lies in the top ten. The specimen sequenced was PBMCs or T cells enriched from blood (not recorded which). The source is a woman aged 25 to 45 who had been exposed to COVID-19. The CDR3 runs from the conserved cysteine through the conserved F or W. Fields, in order: D gene, V gene, J gene, clone size, CDR3 DNA, CDR3 protein. The D gene is left open where the match is weak. Only some rows state a clone size, as once, few, many or a class for expanded clones.

>-|TRBV18|TRBJ1-4|-
TGTGCCAGCTCACCAGGGGGCTTTGATGAAAAACTGTTTTTT
CASSPGGFDEKLFF
>TRBD1|TRBV14|TRBJ2-5|once
TGTGCCAGCAGTCGGACAGGGGACCAAGAGACCCAGTACTTC
CASSRTGDQETQYF
>TRBD2|TRBV28|TRBJ2-1|-
TGTGCCAGCAGTTTACCGCTAGCGGGGCTTTCCTACAATGAGCAGTTCTTC
CASSLPLAGLSYNEQFF
>-|TRBV15|TRBJ2-7|-
TGTGCCACCAGCCCCCGTAGAGGTACGGTTTACGAGCAGTACTTC
CATSPRRGTVYEQYF
>-|TRBV6-1|TRBJ2-1|-
TGTGCCAGCAGTGAAGGACTGGGATGGAGGGCAGTCTACTACAATGAGCAGTTCTTC
CASSEGLGWRAVYYNEQFF
>-|TRBV7-2|TRBJ1-2|-
TGTGCCAGCAGCCCAGGGAGGGTAAACTATGGCTACACCTTC
CASSPGRVNYGYTF
>-|TRBV2|TRBJ2-2|-
TGTGCCAGCGAGGGAAACACCGGGGAGCTGTTTTTT
CASEGNTGELFF
>TRBD1|TRBV19|TRBJ1-1|-
TGTGCCAGTAGTCAGATCGACAGGGACACTGAAGCTTTCTTT
CASSQIDRDTEAFF
>TRBD1|TRBV10-2|TRBJ1-1|-
TGCGCCAGCAGTGACCCGGGACAGCAGGACACTGAAGCTTTCTTT
CASSDPGQQDTEAFF
>TRBD1|TRBV4-2|TRBJ2-7|-
TGTGCCAGCAGCCAAGATGTTGGGACAGAAGGGCAGTACTTC
CASSQDVGTEGQYF
>TRBD1|TRBV5-4|TRBJ1-6|-
TGTGCCAGCAGCAAAGGACAGGATGGTTCACCCCTCCACTTT
CASSKGQDGSPLHF
>-|TRBV6-1|TRBJ1-1|-
TGTGCCAGCAGTGACCCAGGGGAGGGAACTGAAGCTTTCTTT
CASSDPGEGTEAFF
>TRBD1|TRBV5-6|TRBJ1-1|once
TGTGCCAGCAGCTTGGGACAGGGGGTTTTCACTGAAGCTTTCTTT
CASSLGQGVFTEAFF
>TRBD1|TRBV18|TRBJ2-5|-
TGTGCCAGCTCACCCGACAGGGTAACAGGGACCCAGTACTTC
CASSPDRVTGTQYF
>-|TRBV5-1|TRBJ1-6|few
TGCGCCAGCCGTGCCCGGGAGTTGGATAATTCACCCCTCCACTTT
CASRARELDNSPLHF
>-|TRBV19|TRBJ1-6|-
TGTGCCAGTAGTGAGGGTAGCTCCTATAATTCACCCCTCCACTTT
CASSEGSSYNSPLHF